This TCR beta chain was identified in a study of beta chain features in type 1 diabetes listed by TCRdb under 2018. Regarding the complete study: No differences in mean age, gender distribution, total cell number or subset yield were found between patients and healthy donors. The study compared the TCRB repertoires of sorted circulating CD4+ T cell subsets in recently diagnosed type 1 diabetes patients with those in matched healthy donors. Naive and central memory subsets were obtained from all 30 or so donors, but regulatory and stem cell-like memory subsets were isolated from only 8 patients and roughly 8 healthy donors. A total of 100 million to 110 million sorted cells were examined across all samples, and a strong correlation was observed between cell number per subset and RNA yield. Overall results and qualifications from the work: Sequencing cDNA rather than genomic DNA could over-represent highly expressing activated cells, although activation and CD3 levels did not differ between groups. Type 1 diabetes patients showed a moderate but significant shortening of TCRB CDR3 length in all four CD4+ subsets. The naive, central memory and regulatory TCRB repertoires appeared to resemble one another more closely among patients than among healthy donors. Fewer insertions and more nucleotide deletions at VDJ recombination sites were observed in patients with type 1 diabetes, implying thymic rearrangement abnormalities. Because small numbers of individuals were included in the HLA sub-analyses, any influence of HLA type on TCRB rearrangement was left unresolved. PCR may preferentially amplify shorter templates, but because patient and control samples were amplified and corrected together, any resulting skew would affect both groups equally.

Including the terminal cysteine and phenylalanine, the CDR3 comprises 13 residues. Only the CDR3 portion is preserved as DNA: 39 bases, with reading frame beginning at the first base. Ends trimmed: V by 5 bases, J by 1 base; bases unmatched to a gene: 4. Taken from the germline V gene, the CDR1 and CDR2 loops are SQVTM and ANQGSEA. The entire isolated RNA was reverse transcribed using the High Capacity cDNA Reverse Transcription Kit, and thus expressed TCRB transcripts were sequenced. Naive, central memory and regulatory T cell samples underwent deep immunoSEQ sequencing, averaging about 3.57 million total reads per sample. Sorted cells were lysed in RLT buffer and RNA was extracted with DNase-treated RNeasy Micro or Mini kits, depending on cell number. Each cell subset was processed separately to prevent cross-contamination, with patient and healthy donor samples processed together. TCRB sequences were amplified from cDNA with the immunoSEQ multiplex PCR, producing 87-bp fragments spanning the CDR3 region. The amplicons were sequenced using the Illumina HiSeq platform. On the authors' methods: Synthetic template baselines were used to correct PCR bias computationally, reads within Hamming distance 2 were collapsed, and singletons that could not be merged were discarded. Reads were aligned against IMGT to assign V, D and J genes, CDR3 length and insertions or deletions at six rearrangement sites. Within each subset, clonotype counts were normalized to sorted cell number, after which true diversity and Gini coefficients were computed with the tcR R package. The overlap coefficient, calculated on TCRB nucleotide sequences, was used to quantify repertoire sharing. Out-of-frame TCRB sequences from naive cells were analyzed to stand in for the pre-selection repertoire. The table was pulled from immuneACCESS by TCRdb, which kept in-frame rearrangements only. Such tables lose some clones; where checked, under half of the loss comes from unresolved V genes, and the rest has no known cause. V and J calls and clone size are as listed in that table; D and trimming were resolved from the DNA. Recorded for this sample are hundreds of thousands of clones; around an eighth of them occurred a single time. Around 0.022% of the sample goes to the ten largest clones.

In the case of this clone: Its antigen specificity is not known. It has no much larger one-base neighbor in the sample; base qualities were not kept.

Each donor gave one peripheral blood draw, approximately 120 mL on average, collected into heparinised tubes. Naive, central memory, regulatory and stem cell-like memory CD4+ T cells were sorted on a BD FACSAria II using a panel including CD45RO, CCR7, CD25, CD127, CD95 and CD27. Every sorted population had a purity above 95%. Right away, PBMCs were isolated by Lymphoprep density gradient centrifugation and were stained directly, with no culture step. So that batch effects would be minimized, each experiment stained and sorted samples in pairs, pairing one healthy donor with one patient. The chain employs TRBV29-1 and TRBJ1-2; TRBD1 agrees with 7 junctional bases. The sequencing sample was made of naive CD4+ T cells from blood. The cell subset or site label, as the study defines it: true naive CD4+ T cells. This TCR came from a man younger than 35 with type 1 diabetes. The CDR3 protein is CSVTGAFNYGYTF. The DNA sequence is TGCAGCGTTACAGGGGCCTTTAACTATGGCTACACCTTC.